There are a few counts of the clone carrying this TCR beta chain. Its antigen is unknown. The data stem from a study of CD8 T cells in ankylosing spondylitis. General observations from the study: Disease-linked clones, CD8+, were relatively rare in peripheral blood. A number of the motif variants had already been described in reactive arthritis synovial fluid and blood. Typical of ankylosing spondylitis blood, it appeared, was a TCR beta motif of under 10 highly homologous variants.

The V and J ends lost 5 bases and 0 bases respectively, with 11 bases between them. Germline assignment: CDR1 SGHDT and CDR2 YYEEEE. This CDR3 is built from 14 residues. TCRdb reanalysed the 5' RACE reads using MiXCR and keeps one entry per CDR3 protein. The sample has about 440,000 distinct CDR3 sequences; 15% to 20% are singletons. The TCR comes from a male donor with ankylosing spondylitis. The chain has TRBV5-6 and TRBJ1-2; D is possibly TRBD1 (6 bases). Sample: blood, either unsorted or a sorted T cell fraction (not recorded which). The CDR3 DNA sequence: TGTGCCAGCAGAAAGAAGGGGGCTAACTATGGCTACACCTTC. The encoded protein is CASRKKGANYGYTF.